This is a list of T cell receptor beta chains from one sample in a study of blood T cell repertoires in COVID-19. Only in-frame clones appear in the TCRdb table, and some are missing; sequencing was by immunoSEQ multiplex PCR. The sample contains more than 300,000 clones, about nine tenths of which appear only once. The sample consisted of peripheral blood. The receptor set was obtained from a woman aged 50 to 65 with COVID-19, enrolled during active disease. Both conserved end residues are part of each CDR3. The order of the fields is clone size, V gene, D gene, J gene, CDR3 DNA, CDR3 protein. A D gene is named only where the DNA matches it firmly. Clone size is given for some rows only: seen once, a few or many times, or a class if the clone is expanded.

abundance: -; v_gene: TRBV30; d_gene: -; j_gene: TRBJ2-2; CDR3nt: TGTGCCTGGAGTAGGGGTTACACCGGGGAGCTGTTTTTT; CDR3aa: CAWSRGYTGELFF
abundance: -; v_gene: TRBV5-1; d_gene: -; j_gene: TRBJ2-3; CDR3nt: TGCGCCAGCAGGGGGCGGGGTGATACGGATACGCAGTATTTT; CDR3aa: CASRGRGDTDTQYF
abundance: -; v_gene: TRBV6-1; d_gene: -; j_gene: TRBJ2-7; CDR3nt: TGTGCCAGCAGTGAATGGTTGGCGGCCCACGGGGGCGAGCAGTACTTC; CDR3aa: CASSEWLAAHGGEQYF
abundance: -; v_gene: TRBV11-3; d_gene: TRBD2; j_gene: TRBJ2-1; CDR3nt: TGTGCCAGCAGCTTAGGGGGCGCGGGAGTCCTCCGGTACAATGAGCAGTTCTTC; CDR3aa: CASSLGGAGVLRYNEQFF
abundance: -; v_gene: TRBV30; d_gene: TRBD2; j_gene: TRBJ2-7; CDR3nt: TGTGCCTGGAGTGTACCTAGCGGGAGTTTTCTCCACGAGCAGTACTTC; CDR3aa: CAWSVPSGSFLHEQYF
abundance: -; v_gene: TRBV10-2; d_gene: -; j_gene: TRBJ2-1; CDR3nt: TGCGCCAGCAGCGGACTCGACAATGAGCAGTTCTTC; CDR3aa: CASSGLDNEQFF
abundance: -; v_gene: TRBV7-9; d_gene: TRBD2; j_gene: TRBJ2-2; CDR3nt: TGTGCCAGCTCGGGACTAGCGGACACCGGGGAGCTGTTTTTT; CDR3aa: CASSGLADTGELFF
abundance: few; v_gene: TRBV18; d_gene: -; j_gene: TRBJ2-5; CDR3nt: TGTGCCAGCTCACCGACAGTTCAAGAGACCCAGTACTTC; CDR3aa: CASSPTVQETQYF
abundance: -; v_gene: TRBV18; d_gene: -; j_gene: TRBJ2-7; CDR3nt: TGTGCCAGCTCACCAAACCGGGAAATGCGGGACTTC; CDR3aa: CASSPNREMRDF
abundance: few; v_gene: TRBV29-1; d_gene: -; j_gene: TRBJ2-3; CDR3nt: TGCAGCGTTGTGACATCAGGTGGGGATACGCAGTATTTT; CDR3aa: CSVVTSGGDTQYF